Shown below are 10 T cell receptor beta chains from a single sample sequenced in a study of human T cells and chemical hapten exposure. MiXCR, applied by TCRdb to the RACE reads, yields one record per CDR3 protein. This sample carries around 80,000 distinct CDR3 sequences, about 8.6% of them seen once, and the ten largest clones take about 1.4%. Indicated time point: healthy volunteer bleed at 6 weeks. Total RNA was isolated from unfractionated whole blood. Sequencing was performed on whole blood. These receptors all come from a male donor in good health. Some clones in this sample may be carry-over from other donors' samples.

The chain is built from TRBV7-9 and TRBJ2-3; D is perhaps TRBD1 or TRBD2 (5 bases each). Per germline, CDR1 SEHNR and CDR2 FQNEAQ (reference sequence). Trimming took 0 bases from V and 2 from J, leaving 9 bases between them. The CDR3 runs 15 residues. The CDR3 reads CASSLAGVDTDTQYF. CDR3 DNA: TGTGCCAGCAGCTTAGCGGGGGTAGACACAGATACGCAGTATTTT.

This clonotype has a handful of counts. This chain joins TRBV12-3 or TRBV12-4 and TRBJ2-7; D possibly corresponds to TRBD1 (5 bases). The CDR3 is made up of 17 amino acids. Trimming left V 0 bases short and J 5 bases short, with 20 bases between. The CDR3, as DNA: TGTGCCAGCAGTTTAGCTATTGACAGCATTCGCAGTAACGAGCAGTACTTC. Protein product: CASSLAIDSIRSNEQYF.

The chain couples TRBV7-9 to TRBJ2-5; D is perhaps TRBD2 (7 bases). Trimming cost V 3 bases and J 3 bases, with 11 bases left between them. The CDR3 runs to 14 residues. CDR1 and CDR2 (germline): SEHNR, FQNEAQ (reference sequence). CDR3 sequence (DNA): TGTGCCAGCAGCTTTGAGGGGGGGAAAGAGACCCAGTACTTC. Translating gives CASSFEGGKETQYF.

This clonotype was detected a few times. This chain uses TRBV2 with TRBJ1-4; 12 bases fit TRBD1. This CDR3 is built from 15 residues. Germline V CDR1 and CDR2: SNHLY, FYNNEI. Trimming at V came to 3 bases and at J to 12 bases, leaving 8 bases not matched to a gene. CDR3 DNA sequence: TGTGCCAGCAGTGATGAAGGGACAGGGGGCGCGGAACTGTTTTTT. This gives the protein CASSDEGTGGAELFF.

The table lists this clonotype with many counts. This chain connects TRBV6-5 to TRBJ2-7, with D possibly TRBD2 on 5 matching bases. V was cut by 4 bases and J by 4 bases, with 11 bases left in between. From germline, CDR1 is MNHEY and CDR2 SVGAGI. The CDR3 has 13 amino acids. CDR3 DNA sequence: TGTGCCAGCAGTTTGAGCGGAGCTTACGAGCAGTACTTC. It yields the protein CASSLSGAYEQYF.

There are a few counts of this clonotype. The genes are TRBV29-1 and TRBJ1-2; D unclear. Looked up from germline, CDR1 is SQVTM and CDR2 is ANQGSEA. The CDR3 has 10 amino acids. Trimming stripped 3 bases from V and 3 bases from J, with 2 bases between. CDR3 residues: CSVDDYGYTF. The CDR3 bases are TGCAGCGTTGACGACTATGGCTACACCTTC.

Ten or more counts support this clonotype. The chain combines TRBV6-2 or TRBV6-3 with TRBJ2-1; TRBD2 matches at 13 bases. This CDR3 is built from 19 residues. Germline CDR1 reads MNHEY; CDR2 reads SVGEGT. The junction had 16 bases not matched to a gene; V was cut back by 4 bases and J by 7 bases. CDR3 protein: CASSSLQAPTSGRGNEQFF. The CDR3 DNA sequence: TGTGCCAGCAGTTCCCTCCAGGCCCCCACTAGCGGGAGGGGGAATGAGCAGTTCTTC.

This chain connects TRBV7-2 to TRBJ2-1; unclear D gene. This CDR3 region has 13 residues. Germline-derived CDR1 and CDR2 are SGHTA and FQGNSA. V was pared by 3 bases and J by 5 bases, with 8 bases between. CDR3 amino acids: CASSFYLDNEQFF. The CDR3 bases are TGTGCCAGCAGCTTCTACTTAGACAATGAGCAGTTCTTC.

This chain connects TRBV27 to TRBJ2-2; no reliable D call. Trimming removed 2 bases at V and 5 bases at J, with 12 bases between. The CDR3 loop spans 15 amino acids. Germline values: CDR1 MNHEY, CDR2 SMNVEV (reference sequence). Written as DNA, the CDR3 is TGTGCCAGCAGTTTACTGCCGGTATGGACCGGGGAGCTGTTTTTT. Protein product: CASSLLPVWTGELFF.

This clonotype was counted ten times or more. The V call is TRBV5-6, the J call TRBJ1-2; D remains unclear. Germline V gene lookup returns CDR1 SGHDT and CDR2 YYEEEE. V lost 1 base and J 1 base, leaving 5 bases between the germline ends. The CDR3 totals 13 residues. Written as DNA, the CDR3 is TGTGCCAGCAGCTTGTACAATAACTATGGCTACACCTTC. As protein: CASSLYNNYGYTF. Looking up the rest from reference TRBV5-6 and TRBJ1-2 gives the full variable domain: DAGVTQSPTHLIKTRGQQVTLRCSPKSGHDTVSWYQQALGQGPQFIFQYYEEEERQRGNFPDRFSGHQFPNYSSELNVNALLLGDSALYLCASSLYNNYGYTFGSGTRLTVV.